The 11 T cell receptor beta chains below all came from one sample that was sequenced in a study of cytomegalovirus exposure and HLA in healthy donors. PCR used 60 Vbeta primers and 13 Jbeta primers. The protocol was immunoSEQ multiplex PCR, while the TCRdb copy is restricted to in-frame clones and leaves out a portion. Of around 140,000 clones in the sample, 80% to 90% were seen once. Sequenced input: PBMCs. The receptors were gathered from a woman younger than 45 in good health and CMV-seronegative.

This clone was recorded only once. This chain connects TRBV7-6 to TRBJ2-1, with 7 bases aligning to TRBD1. The CDR3 loop spans 16 amino acids. V shed 5 bases, J shed 5 bases, and the junction held 12 bases outside the gene matches. The V gene's germline CDR1 is SGHVS and CDR2 FNYEAQ. CDR3 sequence reads: CASSPRPGTDNNEQFF. CDR3 sequence (DNA): TGTGCCAGCAGCCCCCGTCCCGGGACAGATAACAATGAGCAGTTCTTC.

V and J are TRBV5-1 and TRBJ1-2; D gene ambiguous. The V end lost 0 bases, the J end lost 2 bases, and 5 bases lay between the germline ends. The CDR3 is made up of 13 amino acids. The germline gives CDR1 SGHRS, CDR2 YFSETQ. This CDR3 reads CASSLVENYGYTF. DNA of the CDR3: TGCGCCAGCAGCTTGGTTGAGAACTATGGCTACACCTTC.

This sequence joins TRBV18 and TRBJ2-3, with D uncertain. Trimming pared 2 bases from V and 4 bases from J, leaving 7 bases between. Germline CDR1 KGHSH, CDR2 LQKENI. The CDR3 has 13 residues. CDR3 DNA: TGTGCCAGCTCACCAGAGAGTTCAGATACGCAGTATTTT. The encoded protein is CASSPESSDTQYF.

CDR3 bases: TGTGCCAGTAGTAACGACAGGGGAAACTACGAGCAGTACTTC. Its protein is CASSNDRGNYEQYF. V and J are TRBV19 and TRBJ2-7; 8 bases fit TRBD1. Germline V gene sequence: CDR1 LNHDA, CDR2 SQIVND (reference sequence). CDR3 length equals 14 residues. J was trimmed by 3 bases and V by 4 bases; bases with no gene match: 5.

The chain carries TRBV30 and TRBJ2-7; D is possibly TRBD1 (6 bases). The V gene's germline CDR1 is GTSNPN and CDR2 SVGIG (reference sequence). CDR3 length: 15 residues. The V and J ends lost 1 base and 3 bases respectively, with 16 bases between them. The CDR3 DNA reads as TGTGCCTGGAGTGAGGGGACAAACCTATACTACGAGCAGTACTTC. Residues: CAWSEGTNLYYEQYF.

The V and J genes are TRBV5-4 and TRBJ1-1; D might be TRBD1 (6 bases). CDR1 and CDR2 (germline): SGHNT, YYREEE (reference sequence). This CDR3 is built from 15 residues. The germline V and J ends were trimmed by 0 bases and 1 base, with 10 bases remaining between them. The CDR3 DNA is TGTGCCAGCAGCTTGGATAGCAGGGGGAACACTGAAGCTTTCTTT. Its protein product is CASSLDSRGNTEAFF. Full variable domain (remainder filled in from reference TRBV5-4 and TRBJ1-1): ETGVTQSPTHLIKTRGQQVTLRCSSQSGHNTVSWYQQALGQGPQFIFQYYREEENGRGNFPPRFSGLQFPNYSSELNVNALELDDSALYLCASSLDSRGNTEAFFGQGTRLTVV.

Turning to this clone: Given a far larger clone just one base away, this is likely a sequencing read error. The rearrangement uses TRBV7-2 and TRBJ2-2; 8 nucleotides line up with TRBD1. V lost 4 bases, J lost 3 bases, and 7 bases stayed unmatched. The CDR3 runs to 16 residues. Per the germline V gene, CDR1 is SGHTA and CDR2 is FQGNSA. The CDR3 reads CASSCTDRDYTGELFF. The CDR3 bases are TGTGCCAGCAGCTGCACGGACAGGGATTACACCGGGGAGCTGTTTTTT.

V and J are TRBV7-9 and TRBJ2-1; maybe TRBD1 (5 bases). Germline V lookup: CDR1 SEHNR, CDR2 FQNEAQ (reference sequence). This CDR3 comprises 13 residues. V lost 1 base, J lost 6 bases, and 7 bases lay in between. The CDR3 region is CASSLDRSNEQFF. The CDR3 nucleotides are TGTGCCAGCAGCTTAGACAGGAGCAATGAGCAGTTCTTC.

The chain couples TRBV10-3 to TRBJ1-2; D remains unclear. The germline V and J ends were trimmed by 3 bases and 0 bases, with 8 bases remaining between them. The germline V gene has CDR1 ENHRY and CDR2 SYGVKD. The CDR3 is 14 amino acids. In nucleotides, the CDR3 is TGTGCCATCAGTGATGGCGGGTCTAACTATGGCTACACCTTC. Protein: CAISDGGSNYGYTF.

This chain joins TRBV6-5 and TRBJ2-5; 9 nucleotides agree with TRBD2. V lost 0 bases and J lost 4; bases outside the gene matches: 3. The CDR3 consists of 15 residues. Germline V gene sequence: CDR1 MNHEY, CDR2 SVGAGI. The CDR3 nucleotides are TGTGCCAGCAGTTACTCGGCGGGAGGGGGAGAGACCCAGTACTTC. This translates into CASSYSAGGGETQYF.

V and J are TRBV7-3 and TRBJ2-1; TRBD1 matches at 7 bases. With 4 bases clipped from V and 0 bases from J, the junction kept 3 bases outside the gene matches. CDR1 is SGHTA and CDR2 is FQGTGA in the germline V gene. This CDR3 has 15 residues. The CDR3 spells CASSSDRTSYNEQFF. The CDR3 region has the DNA TGTGCCAGCAGCTCGGACAGGACCTCCTACAATGAGCAGTTCTTC.